This T cell receptor (beta chain) was sequenced during a study of early T cells in non-severe SARS-CoV-2 infection. Overall study results and limits: The matching step, a VDJdb search, favored anti-spike CD8 responses and missed private and CD4 specificities.

CDR3 length equals 15 residues. CDR1 ENHRY and CDR2 SYGVKD come from the germline V gene. Trimming cost V 0 bases and J 5 bases, with 13 bases left between them. This clonotype has a count of ten or more. As yet, its antigen is unknown. Individual cDNA molecules received unique molecular identifiers during library preparation. TCRdb redid the calling of the 5' RACE reads with MiXCR, one entry per CDR3 protein. This table has around 28,000 distinct CDR3 sequences, roughly 5.4% appearing once. This receptor was taken from an adult who was a healthcare worker with PCR-confirmed SARS-CoV-2 infection or an uninfected control (not recorded which). The J gene is TRBJ1-2, the V gene TRBV10-3, with D unresolved. The sequenced sample consisted of whole blood. The DNA for the CDR3 is TGTGCCATCAGTGAGTCAAAAGGGCAGCAATATGGCTACACCTTC. Translated, it gives CAISESKGQQYGYTF.